This T cell receptor beta chain was sequenced for a study of identical twins. Points on this clonotype: The antigen remains unidentified.

TCRdb passed the 5' RACE reads through MiXCR, listing each CDR3 protein once. The table shows a few hundred thousand distinct CDR3 sequences, with approximately 24% occurring only once. Overall study results and limits: Weaker excess twin sharing was seen among beta out-of-frame sequences. The presence of invariant MAIT and iNKT cells could partly confound analyses of zero-insertion sequences.

These data were also filed under a second study, of T cells expressing NK-cell markers. That paper states: The TCR beta repertoires were obtained from sorted CD3+CD56+NKG2C+, CD3+CD56+NKG2C- and CD3+CD56-NKG2C+ T cells. Top CD8+ clonotypes included the dominant CD3+CD56+NKG2C+ clonotypes in six donors.

Sample: CD4+ T cells sorted from blood. This clonotype originated in a woman aged 18-29 years in good health.

The CDR3: CASRHRVPNTGELFF. The CDR3 DNA reads as TGTGCCAGCAGGCACAGAGTACCGAACACCGGGGAGCTGTTTTTT. The J gene is TRBJ2-2, the V gene TRBV6-1; D not certain. V was shortened by 6 bases and J by 0 bases, with 11 bases between the two germline ends. This CDR3 has 15 residues. Germline values: CDR1 MNHNS, CDR2 SASEGT.